The 17 T cell receptor beta chains below come from one sample, sequenced in a study of T-cell reconstitution after alpha-beta-depleted transplantation in children. Preparation of the TCRbeta library involved a method that used unique molecular identifiers. TCRdb reprocessed the PCR reads via MiXCR and lists one record per CDR3 protein. The table lists 400,000 to 500,000 distinct CDR3 sequences, approximately 11% of them singletons. Sequencing used PBMCs from the stem cell graft donor, obtained from the stem cell graft. Every receptor here comes from a human donor who donated a stem cell graft to a child with acute myeloid leukemia.

This clonotype was observed a handful of times. This chain uses TRBV7-9 with TRBJ2-5, with D tentatively TRBD1 (5 bases). CDR3 size: 12 residues. Germline CDR1 SEHNR, CDR2 FQNEAQ (reference sequence). Between the trimmed V and J ends, which lost 7 bases and 2 bases, there was a span of 8 bases. The CDR3 sequence: CASKKGQETQYF. The CDR3 DNA sequence: TGTGCCAGCAAAAAGGGGCAAGAGACCCAGTACTTC.

The chain has TRBV2 and TRBJ1-1; no firm D call. Trimming removed 7 bases from V and 4 bases from J, with 10 bases in between. CDR3 length equals 12 residues. Germline loops: CDR1 SNHLY, CDR2 FYNNEI. The CDR3 DNA follows: TGTGCCAGCACGGCAGGAGGCACTGAAGCTTTCTTT. Protein product: CASTAGGTEAFF.

This clonotype has just a few counts. The chain carries TRBV4-2 and TRBJ1-1, with 7 nucleotides matching TRBD1. CDR1 and CDR2 from the germline V gene are LGHNA and YNFKEQ. The CDR3 is 15 amino acids. Trimming at V came to 1 base and at J to 2 bases, leaving 4 bases not matched to a gene. CDR3 in amino acids: CASSQVTGANTEAFF. Written as DNA, the CDR3 is TGTGCCAGCAGCCAAGTTACAGGGGCCAACACTGAAGCTTTCTTT.

This clonotype was counted a few times. The V gene is TRBV29-1, the J gene TRBJ1-5; no clear D. The germline gives CDR1 SQVTM, CDR2 ANQGSEA. This CDR3 has 14 residues. Between the trimmed V and J ends, which lost 4 bases and 2 bases, there was a span of 12 bases. CDR3 bases: TGCAGCGTTGGGGGAGAAAGAGGCAATCAGCCCCAGCATTTT. Translating gives CSVGGERGNQPQHF.

In its sample, this clonotype was seen a few times. V usage is TRBV20-1 and J usage is TRBJ2-5; 13 bases agree with TRBD2. V was pared by 1 base and J by 4 bases, with 12 bases of the junction left unmatched. CDR3 size: 18 residues. Germline CDR1 reads DFQATT; CDR2 reads SNEGSKA (reference sequence). The CDR3 bases are TGCAGTGCTAGAGTTTCTCAGGGGACTAGCGGGGCTCGAGAGACCCAGTACTTC. It translates to CSARVSQGTSGARETQYF.

This clonotype was detected only a few times. V gene TRBV4-2 combines with J gene TRBJ2-5, with D possibly being TRBD2 (6 bases). This CDR3 is built from 13 residues. The V end lost 8 bases, the J end lost 3 bases, and 13 bases lay between the germline ends. Germline CDR1 is LGHNA and CDR2 is YNFKEQ. The chain's CDR3 is CASGSSEKETQYF. The CDR3 coding sequence is TGTGCCAGCGGGTCTAGCGAAAAAGAGACCCAGTACTTC.

This clonotype was seen a few times. The rearrangement uses TRBV5-1 and TRBJ2-1; 9 bases fit TRBD1. V lost 6 bases to trimming and J lost 8 bases; unmatched junction nucleotides: 12. This CDR3 region has 15 residues. Per germline, CDR1 SGHRS and CDR2 YFSETQ. The CDR3 protein is CASTGTGSRSYEQFF. In DNA form, the CDR3 reads TGCGCCAGCACGGGGACAGGGTCGAGGAGTTATGAGCAGTTCTTC.

The CDR3 bases are TGTGCCAGTAAAGGGACCTTCTCTGGAAACACCATATATTTT. This sequence encodes CASKGTFSGNTIYF. The chain couples TRBV19 to TRBJ1-3; D perhaps matches TRBD1 (5 bases). The CDR3 runs to 14 residues. Looked up from germline, CDR1 is LNHDA and CDR2 is SQIVND (reference sequence). The ends were cut back, 7 bases at V and 0 bases at J, with 10 bases in the middle.

This clonotype was detected ten times or more. CDR3 in DNA: TGCAGTGCTGAAAGCCCCAGGGGTTACCAAGAGACCCAGTACTTC. The encoded protein is CSAESPRGYQETQYF. The V and J genes are TRBV20-1 and TRBJ2-5; D is possibly TRBD1 (6 bases). Germline V CDR1 and CDR2: DFQATT, SNEGSKA (reference sequence). The length of the CDR3 is 15 residues. The V end lost 5 bases, the J end lost 0 bases, and 16 bases lay between the germline ends.

This clonotype was recorded many times. The chain uses TRBV20-1 and TRBJ1-6, with unresolved D. The CDR3 is 15 amino acids. Germline loops: CDR1 DFQATT, CDR2 SNEGSKA (reference sequence). V gave up 1 base and J gave up 9 bases, with 16 bases separating them. The CDR3 here is CSARGSAVLRSPLHF. The CDR3 DNA is TGCAGTGCTAGAGGCTCGGCCGTCTTGCGTTCACCCCTCCACTTT.

CDR3 residues: CASSPGEAEQYF. The CDR3 bases are TGTGCCAGCAGCCCGGGGGAGGCCGAGCAGTACTTC. The chain uses TRBV12-3 or TRBV12-4 and TRBJ2-7; maybe TRBD2 (6 bases). The CDR3 is 12 residues long. Trimming removed 6 bases at V and 6 bases at J, with 12 bases between.

At least ten counts were recorded for this clonotype. At one end, the junction sequence differs from germline, possibly due to a read error. This chain links TRBV5-1 with TRBJ2-5; D possibly corresponds to TRBD2 (7 bases). The germline CDR1 and CDR2 sequences are SGHRS and YFSETQ. The CDR3 consists of 14 residues. In nucleotides, the CDR3 is TGTGCCAGCAGCTTGGGGGGGCTCCAAGAGACCCAGTACTTC. Protein sequence: CASSLGGLQETQYF. The entire variable domain, with the rest obtained from reference TRBV5-1 and TRBJ2-5, is as follows: KAGVTQTPRYLIKTRGQQVTLSCSPISGHRSVSWYQQTPGQGLQFLFEYFSETQRNKGNFPGRFSGRQFSNSRSEMNVSTLELGDSALYLCASSLGGLQETQYFGPGTRLLVL.

This clonotype was observed many times. The V call is TRBV9, the J call TRBJ1-1; a weak D match, TRBD1 (6 bases). The germline CDR1 and CDR2 sequences are SGDLS and YYNGEE. The CDR3 is made up of 15 amino acids. V was shortened by 0 bases and J by 6 bases, with 15 bases between the two germline ends. CDR3 in DNA: TGTGCCAGCAGCGTAGAGGACAGCGCTACACCTGAAGCTTTCTTT. This gives the protein CASSVEDSATPEAFF.

This clonotype was counted between two and nine times. The chain has TRBV4-3 and TRBJ1-2; weak D call: TRBD1 (5 bases). Germline V CDR1 and CDR2: LGHNA, YSLEER. Trimming removed 4 bases at V and 7 bases at J, with 16 bases between. The CDR3 spans 14 residues. Written as DNA, the CDR3 is TGCGCCAGCAGCCTGTTCAGGGAAGAGGGTGGCTACACCTTC. As protein: CASSLFREEGGYTF.

This clonotype was observed a handful of times. The chain is built from TRBV20-1 and TRBJ2-1, with D possibly TRBD2 on 6 matching bases. Germline lookup yields CDR1 DFQATT and CDR2 SNEGSKA (reference sequence). The CDR3 runs 15 residues. V was pared by 1 base and J by 0 bases, with 10 bases between. For the CDR3, the DNA is TGCAGTGCTAGAGTGGTCGGGAGCTCCTACAATGAGCAGTTCTTC. This sequence encodes CSARVVGSSYNEQFF.

This clonotype was detected a few times. This chain joins TRBV6-1 and TRBJ2-1; 8 positions agree with TRBD2. The germline V gene encodes CDR1 MNHNS and CDR2 SASEGT. The J segment lost 4 bases and the V segment lost 6 bases, leaving 11 bases of the junction unmatched. The CDR3 consists of 16 residues. CDR3 sequence (DNA): TGTGCCAGCAGCCACCCTGGCGGGGGGCGGTACAATGAGCAGTTCTTC. Amino acids: CASSHPGGGRYNEQFF.

This clonotype appeared many times. V and J are TRBV20-1 and TRBJ2-5, with D perhaps TRBD2 (6 bases). Trimming removed 6 bases at V and 5 bases at J, with 13 bases between. CDR3 length equals 12 residues. Germline-derived CDR1 and CDR2 are DFQATT and SNEGSKA (reference sequence). The CDR3 DNA is TGCAGTGCCCCTTCGGAGGGGGAGACCCAGTACTTC. It specifies CSAPSEGETQYF.